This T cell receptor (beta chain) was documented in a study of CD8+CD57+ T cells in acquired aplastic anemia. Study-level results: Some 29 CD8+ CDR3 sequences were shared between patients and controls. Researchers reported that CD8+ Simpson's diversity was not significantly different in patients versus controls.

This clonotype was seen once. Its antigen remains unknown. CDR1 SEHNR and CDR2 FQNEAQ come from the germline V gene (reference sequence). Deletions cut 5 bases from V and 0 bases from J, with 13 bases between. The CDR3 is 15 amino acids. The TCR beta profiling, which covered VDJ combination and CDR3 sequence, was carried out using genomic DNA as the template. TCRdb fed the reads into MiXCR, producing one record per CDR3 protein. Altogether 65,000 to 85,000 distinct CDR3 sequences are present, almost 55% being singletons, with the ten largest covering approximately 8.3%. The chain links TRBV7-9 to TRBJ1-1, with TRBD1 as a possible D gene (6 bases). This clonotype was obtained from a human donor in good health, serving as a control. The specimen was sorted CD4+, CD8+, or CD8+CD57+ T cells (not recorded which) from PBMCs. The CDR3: CASSPTGNMNTEAFF. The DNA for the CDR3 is TGTGCCAGCAGCCCCACAGGGAATATGAACACTGAAGCTTTCTTT.